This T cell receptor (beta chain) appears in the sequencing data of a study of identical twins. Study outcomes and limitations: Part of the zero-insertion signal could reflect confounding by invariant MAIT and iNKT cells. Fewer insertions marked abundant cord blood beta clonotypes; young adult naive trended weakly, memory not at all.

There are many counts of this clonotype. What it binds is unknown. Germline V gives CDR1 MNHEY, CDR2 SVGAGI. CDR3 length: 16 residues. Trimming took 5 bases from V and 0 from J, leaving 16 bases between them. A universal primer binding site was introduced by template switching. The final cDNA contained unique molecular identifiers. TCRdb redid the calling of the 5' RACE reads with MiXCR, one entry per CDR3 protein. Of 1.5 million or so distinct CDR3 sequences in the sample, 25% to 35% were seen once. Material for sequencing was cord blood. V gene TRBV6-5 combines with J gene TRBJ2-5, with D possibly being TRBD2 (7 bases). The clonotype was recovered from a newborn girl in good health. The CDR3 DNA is TGTGCCAGCAGTGGCGGACTAGGGGGTTACCAAGAGACCCAGTACTTC. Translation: CASSGGLGGYQETQYF.